Sequencing of this T cell receptor beta chain was carried out in a study of blood T cell repertoires in COVID-19. Overall study: COVID-19 samples from acute and convalescent phases originated in the United States, Italy and Spain. In each case, the material was cDNA or gDNA derived from T cells, B-cell-depleted T cells, or PBMCs.

The data were produced by immunoSEQ multiplex PCR, yet TCRdb's version contains in-frame clones alone and is incomplete. The table records about 42,000 clones, more than 90% of them present only once. The germline V gene encodes CDR1 MDHEN and CDR2 SYDVKM. The V gene lost 7 bases and the J gene lost 5 bases, with 8 bases spanning the gap. The CDR3 is 11 residues long. The genes are TRBV28 and TRBJ2-5; no clear D gene. This TCR came from a man between 65 and 85 years old with active COVID-19. The sample taken for sequencing was peripheral blood. CDR3 coding DNA: TGTGCCAGCACTTCTCGGGAGACCCAGTACTTC. Amino acid sequence: CASTSRETQYF.